Listed here are 25 T cell receptor beta chains from one sample, sequenced in a study of vaccination and CD4 T cells after COVID-19 (dated 2022 in TCRdb). The method behind the library was PCR. TCRdb shows the sequencer as Illumina iSeq 100. At the Johns Hopkins FTIC core, DNA from the cultured CD4+ T cells underwent TCR sequencing with the Oncomine TCR Beta short-read assay. TCRdb reanalyzed the raw reads on its own, using fastp at Q25 for trimming and MiXCR for clone calling, and kept in-frame beta chains. Rows with a matching CDR3 protein are joined into one entry that keeps the most common DNA and genes. This sample gives about 21,000 distinct CDR3 sequences in total; approximately 49% of them show up just once. Jointly, the top ten make up approximately 4.6% of the sample. Reading the label with the study, this specimen's treatment or condition is: roughly 10-day PBMC culture with coronavirus spike peptide pools or control peptides (ViraFEST assay).

The antigens these receptors bind are not known. The sample taken for sequencing was CD4+ T cells from blood, cultured in vitro. The receptors derive from a human donor who had recovered from COVID-19.

CDR3 sequence reads: CASSPTSDDTDTQYF. In DNA form, the CDR3 reads TGTGCCAGCAGCCCAACTAGCGACGACACAGATACGCAGTATTTT. This chain links TRBV6-1 with TRBJ2-3; 7 nucleotides align to TRBD2. Germline V gene lookup returns CDR1 MNHNS and CDR2 SASEGT. This CDR3 is 15 amino acids long. The J segment lost 2 bases and the V segment lost 6 bases, leaving 8 bases of the junction unmatched.

The rearrangement joins TRBV27 to TRBJ2-3; a weak D match, TRBD2 (7 bases). Trimming removed 5 bases from V and 5 bases from J, with 14 bases in between. Germline V gives CDR1 MNHEY, CDR2 SMNVEV (reference sequence). This CDR3 has 14 residues. CDR3 sequence reads: CASSIRGAGDTQYF. In nucleotides, the CDR3 is TGTGCCAGCAGTATCCGGGGGGCGGGAGATACGCAGTATTTT.

V is TRBV6-5 and J is TRBJ1-2; 10 nucleotides match TRBD1. This CDR3 spans 15 amino acids. Looked up from germline, CDR1 is MNHEY and CDR2 is SVGAGI. The J segment lost 6 bases and the V segment lost 2 bases, leaving 6 bases of the junction unmatched. CDR3 nucleotides: TGTGCCAGCAGTTACCCCCGGGACAGGGGACATGGCTACACCTTC. Amino acids: CASSYPRDRGHGYTF.

This clonotype came up a few times. V gene TRBV7-9 combines with J gene TRBJ1-5; D perhaps matches TRBD1 (5 bases). The V end lost 3 bases, the J end lost 6 bases, and 9 bases lay between the germline ends. The CDR3 is 13 residues long. The germline V gene encodes CDR1 SEHNR and CDR2 FQNEAQ (reference sequence). The DNA of the CDR3 is TGTGCCAGCAGCTTGGTTCAGGGTCAGCCCCAGCATTTT. Translation gives CASSLVQGQPQHF.

The sample holds a few counts of this clonotype. CDR3 residues: CASGGQWDTEAFF. CDR3 nucleotides: TGTGCCAGCGGGGGACAGTGGGACACTGAAGCTTTCTTT. J is TRBJ1-1 and V is TRBV7-9, with 7 bases fitting TRBD1. CDR1 is SEHNR, CDR2 FQNEAQ, per germline (reference sequence). V trimming: 8 bases; J trimming: 3 bases; junction bases outside the gene matches: 6. The length of the CDR3 is 13 residues. The variable domain in full, completed from reference TRBV7-9 and TRBJ1-1, reads DTGVSQNPRHKITKRGQNVTFRCDPISEHNRLYWYRQTLGQGPEFLTYFQNEAQLEKSRLLSDRFSAERPKGSFSTLEIQRTEQGDSAMYLCASGGQWDTEAFFGQGTRLTVV.

The chain combines TRBV5-1 with TRBJ1-6; the D gene is possibly TRBD1 (6 bases). Germline V gene sequence: CDR1 SGHRS, CDR2 YFSETQ. The V gene lost 0 bases and the J gene lost 10 bases, with 11 bases spanning the gap. CDR3 length: 14 residues. Written as DNA, the CDR3 is TGCGCCAGCAGCTTGGCAGGGGTGCAATCACCCCTCCACTTT. Translating it yields CASSLAGVQSPLHF.

J is TRBJ1-6 and V is TRBV27, with D possibly TRBD1 on 6 matching bases. CDR1 MNHEY and CDR2 SMNVEV come from the germline V gene (reference sequence). V lost 3 bases and J 6 bases, leaving 18 bases between the germline ends. There are 17 residues in the CDR3. The CDR3 nucleotides are TGTGCCAGCAGTTTGAGAGTGGACAGCACTATTAATTCACCCCTCCACTTT. This translates into CASSLRVDSTINSPLHF.

This clonotype has just a few counts. This sequence joins TRBV24-1 and TRBJ1-1, with 7 bases identical to TRBD1. The length of the CDR3 is 18 residues. The trim removed 9 bases at V and 5 bases at J, leaving 23 bases unmatched. The V gene's germline CDR1 is KGHDR and CDR2 SFDVKD. The CDR3 nucleotides read TGTGCCACCCCCTTATCAGACAGGGAACAAGATCCGGGGACTGAAGCTTTCTTT. Translating gives CATPLSDREQDPGTEAFF.

J is TRBJ1-1 and V is TRBV7-2; no clear D gene. CDR1 is SGHTA, CDR2 FQGNSA, per germline. V lost 1 base to trimming and J lost 3 bases, with 9 bases between them. This CDR3 is built from 14 residues. The CDR3 coding sequence is TGTGCCAGCAGCTTAGACTCGGGCTACACTGAAGCTTTCTTT. This translates into CASSLDSGYTEAFF. The entire variable domain, with the rest obtained from reference TRBV7-2 and TRBJ1-1, is as follows: GAGVSQSPSNKVTEKGKDVELRCDPISGHTALYWYRQSLGQGLEFLIYFQGNSAPDKSGLPSDRFSAERTGGSVSTLTIQRTQQEDSAVYLCASSLDSGYTEAFFGQGTRLTVV.

This clonotype turned up a few times. The J gene is TRBJ2-5, the V gene TRBV20-1; D is unresolved. Germline values: CDR1 DFQATT, CDR2 SNEGSKA (reference sequence). Deletions cut 0 bases from V and 2 bases from J, with 13 bases between. CDR3 length: 15 residues. CDR3 region: CSARDLVPQQETQYF. CDR3 DNA: TGCAGTGCTAGAGATTTGGTCCCTCAACAAGAGACCCAGTACTTC.

This chain joins TRBV20-1 and TRBJ1-1, with 7 positions matching TRBD1. The CDR3 consists of 19 residues. J was trimmed by 0 bases and V by 3 bases; bases with no gene match: 19. Germline loops: CDR1 DFQATT, CDR2 SNEGSKA (reference sequence). CDR3 sequence (DNA): TGCAGTGCTAGTTTGGCTGTGGGACAGAAAACCTCCCTGAACACTGAAGCTTTCTTT. Translated, it gives CSASLAVGQKTSLNTEAFF.

This clonotype has more than one count but fewer than ten. The gene calls are TRBV20-1 and TRBJ1-2; D ambiguous. The CDR3 has 12 residues. Per the germline V gene, CDR1 is DFQATT and CDR2 is SNEGSKA (reference sequence). Trimming pared 1 base from V and 5 bases from J, leaving 8 bases between. CDR3 loop: CSARVVGYGYTF. The CDR3, as DNA: TGCAGTGCTAGAGTGGTAGGGTATGGCTACACCTTC.

CDR3 DNA: TGTGCCAGCATGGAGGCGGGAGTGGTGAGGGAGCAGTACTTC. Residues: CASMEAGVVREQYF. J is TRBJ2-7 and V is TRBV25-1; the match to TRBD2 covers 7 bases. The germline V gene encodes CDR1 MGHDK and CDR2 SYGVNS. This CDR3 region has 14 residues. J was trimmed by 7 bases and V by 7 bases; bases with no gene match: 13.

This clonotype was found a few times. V and J are TRBV4-3 and TRBJ1-2; D remains unclear. Germline V gene lookup returns CDR1 LGHNA and CDR2 YSLEER. The CDR3 length is 14 residues. Trimming pared 3 bases from V and 7 bases from J, leaving 15 bases between. The CDR3 here is CASSQGLDGVGYTF. DNA of the CDR3: TGCGCCAGCAGCCAGGGCTTGGACGGGGTTGGCTACACCTTC.

This chain links TRBV30 with TRBJ1-5; the D is unclear. The V end was cut by 2 bases, the J end by 6 bases, with 11 bases between. CDR1 GTSNPN and CDR2 SVGIG come from the germline V gene (reference sequence). The CDR3 is made up of 13 amino acids. CDR3 sequence: CAWSSDNFQPQHF. CDR3 nucleotides: TGTGCCTGGAGTTCCGATAATTTTCAGCCCCAGCATTTT.

The gene calls are TRBV12-3 or TRBV12-4 and TRBJ1-6, with TRBD1 identical over 9 bases. The CDR3 is 17 residues long. V gave up 2 bases and J gave up 10 bases; unmatched junction bases: 12. CDR3 loop: CASSLYMGDRAPSPLHF. As DNA, the CDR3 is TGTGCCAGCAGTTTATATATGGGGGACAGGGCACCCTCACCCCTCCACTTT.

This clonotype was seen a few times. The V and J genes are TRBV7-2 and TRBJ2-1; D is unresolved. CDR3 size: 13 residues. Germline lookup yields CDR1 SGHTA and CDR2 FQGNSA. Trimming took 0 bases from V and 5 from J, leaving 5 bases between them. CDR3 protein: CASSLASDNEQFF. DNA for the CDR3: TGTGCCAGCAGCTTAGCTTCAGACAATGAGCAGTTCTTC.

This clonotype was seen only once. The rearrangement links TRBV9 to TRBJ2-7, with D perhaps matching TRBD1 (8 bases). Germline V gene lookup returns CDR1 SGDLS and CDR2 YYNGEE. V lost 4 bases, J lost 7 bases, and 21 bases lay in between. The CDR3 length is 15 residues. This CDR3 reads CASSLLGQGGGEQYF. The DNA for the CDR3 is TGTGCCAGCAGCCTCCTCGGACAGGGAGGGGGGGAGCAGTACTTC. Complete variable domain (other parts from reference TRBV9 and TRBJ2-7): DSGVTQTPKHLITATGQRVTLRCSPRSGDLSVYWYQQSLDQGLQFLIQYYNGEERAKGNILERFSAQQFPDLHSELNLSSLELGDSALYFCASSLLGQGGGEQYFGPGTRLTVT.

This chain connects TRBV6-1 to TRBJ1-5; D is ambiguous. This CDR3 has 14 amino acids. CDR1 is MNHNS, CDR2 SASEGT, per germline. Between the trimmed V and J ends, which lost 5 bases and 0 bases, there was a span of 8 bases. The CDR3 DNA is TGTGCCAGCAGTCTTGACGTTAGCAATCAGCCCCAGCATTTT. Amino acid sequence: CASSLDVSNQPQHF.

There are a few counts of this clonotype. At one of its ends the junction is not consistent with the germline gene, which may arise from a read error. V usage is TRBV7-7 and J usage is TRBJ1-5, with TRBD1 matching over 8 bases. CDR3 length: 16 residues. The germline V gene encodes CDR1 SSHAT and CDR2 FNYEAQ (reference sequence). The CDR3 DNA reads TGTGCTAGCAGTTCCCGGACAGGGAATAGCAATCAGCCCCAGCATTTT. Its translation: CASSSRTGNSNQPQHF.

The chain couples TRBV28 to TRBJ2-7, with D uncertain. The ends were cut back, 5 bases at V and 5 bases at J, with 10 bases in the middle. Germline V gene lookup returns CDR1 MDHEN and CDR2 SYDVKM. The CDR3 sequence is 12 residues long. The CDR3 here is CASSTPGHEQYF. In DNA form, the CDR3 reads TGTGCCAGCAGTACCCCAGGCCACGAGCAGTACTTC. The entire variable domain, with the rest obtained from reference TRBV28 and TRBJ2-7, is as follows: DVKVTQSSRYLVKRTGEKVFLECVQDMDHENMFWYRQDPGLGLRLIYFSYDVKMKEKGDIPEGYSVSREKKERFSLILESASTNQTSMYLCASSTPGHEQYFGPGTRLTVT.

This clonotype has more than one count but fewer than ten. The J gene is TRBJ2-2, the V gene TRBV27; 11 bases align to TRBD2. V was pared by 7 bases and J by 1 base, with 8 bases of the junction left unmatched. The CDR3 is made up of 17 amino acids. CDR1 is MNHEY and CDR2 is SMNVEV in the germline V gene (reference sequence). CDR3 DNA sequence: TGTGCCAGCATCATCGCCGGACTAGCGGGGAACACCGGGGAGCTGTTTTTT. Its protein is CASIIAGLAGNTGELFF.

The rearrangement uses TRBV11-2 and TRBJ1-3; D might be TRBD1 (5 bases). The CDR3 extends over 16 amino acids. V lost 5 bases and J lost 1, with 15 bases in between. CDR1 and CDR2 from the germline V gene are SGHAT and FQNNGV. The CDR3 region is CASSPAYGGSGNTIYF. DNA of the CDR3: TGTGCCAGCAGCCCAGCGTACGGGGGATCTGGAAACACCATATATTTT.

V is TRBV28 and J is TRBJ1-2, with D possibly being TRBD1 (5 bases). The CDR3 length is 11 residues. CDR1 MDHEN and CDR2 SYDVKM come from the germline V gene. The V end lost 9 bases, the J end lost 4 bases, and 9 bases lay between the germline ends. CDR3 sequence (DNA): TGTGCCAGTACAGGAGGCTATGGCTACACCTTC. It translates to CASTGGYGYTF.

CDR3 protein: CASSPGRAGVETQYF. The CDR3 coding sequence is TGTGCCAGCAGCCCTGGGCGAGCGGGAGTTGAGACCCAGTACTTC. The rearrangement links TRBV5-4 to TRBJ2-5; TRBD2 agrees at 8 bases. V shed 4 bases and J 5 bases; nucleotides not matched to a gene: 10. CDR1 and CDR2 from the germline V gene are SGHNT and YYREEE (reference sequence). The CDR3 has 15 residues.